This TCR beta chain was documented in a study of long-term antiretroviral therapy in people with HIV (dated by TCRdb to the early 2020s). Study-wide context: The earliest samples were collected roughly a decade before the 2015 WHO recommendation for immediate ART, at a time when ART was usually postponed until CD4 counts fell. Eleven of the 30 participants with HIV were female. From 25 to 30 adults with confirmed HIV infection, the cohort provided 150 to 200 cryopreserved PBMC samples, gathered serially across a mean of about six years (range 1-12). Whether ART initiation and durable HIV suppression were associated with changes in peripheral blood TRB repertoire composition and diversity was tested in a retrospective serial study. No cross-contamination during QIAcube processing was seen in test extractions of a monoclonal T-cell line run alongside a few dozen polyclonal samples.

The immunoSEQ hsTCRB v3.0 assay was used at survey level resolution to sequence the TRB variable region. The targeted TRB sequencing depth was about 40,000-55,000 T-cell genomes per sample. Pooled TRB libraries were sequenced on an Illumina MiSeq with a v3 150-cycle kit. As for the original processing: Repertoire analysis was performed in R inside a reproducible Nextflow workflow that covered QC, data transformation and analysis. LymphoSeq2, an R package for exploring AIRR-Seq data, was used to implement the custom analyses. Four samples that yielded fewer than 5000 total TRB sequences were excluded, so that 200 or so HIV repertoires were analyzed. Of the approximately 190 retained HIV repertoires, about 59 were collected before and under 150 after ART initiation. Repertoires were downsampled to 5000 TRB nucleotide sequences, and summary statistics were averaged over 100 downsampling iterations. Only TRB sequences with CDR3 regions of at least seven amino acids were retained for analysis. Diversity was assessed using a clonality score derived from Shannon entropy and using the Gini coefficient. In the repertoire networks, any two of the top 5000 CDR3 amino acid sequences were connected whenever the two sequences differed by an edit distance of one. GLIPH2 predicted antigen specificity groups and MHC restriction for TRB CDR3 amino acid sequences. To flag known associations with CMV, EBV, HIV or tissue antigens, CDR3 amino acid sequences were compared against VDJdb and McPAS-TCR. Pre-ART, post-ART and control groups were compared with Wilcoxon signed-rank tests and Holm-Bonferroni correction. Imported from immuneACCESS, the table was reduced by TCRdb to in-frame sequences with V and J called. These copies leave out some clones; in studies compared against another copy, an unresolved V gene accounts for under half, and the cause of the remainder is not known. The V and J calls and clone size were taken over from that table, and D and trimming were inferred from the DNA. This sample comprises 35,000 to 45,000 clones, over 80% of them detected only once. The ten largest clones add up to under 6.5% of the sample.

To be included, a participant needed at least one PBMC sample from before ART initiation plus at least two post-ART samples. Every participant with HIV received treatment in the United States of America. Before DNA extraction, cryopreserved samples of roughly 0.85-10 million PBMC were thawed and washed. At the time of the earliest PBMC sample, participants with HIV were aged between roughly 20 and 54 years. Each participant contributed PBMC samples from 1-4 timepoints before ART initiation and 2-8 timepoints after ART initiation, with a median of 7 samples. For every participant, serial HIV viral load, CD4+ T-cell count, ART history and demographic data were obtained. Genomic DNA was extracted from unsorted PBMC with a Qiagen kit on a QIAcube, with processing performed in batches of 12 samples. Cut back by 0 bases and 2 bases, the V and J ends lie 9 bases apart. CDR1 and CDR2 are read off the germline V gene as SGDLS and YYNGEE. The CDR3 goes from the cysteine to the phenylalanine over 15 residues. This entry keeps only the CDR3 DNA: 45 bases, framed from base 1.

As concerns this clone: The antigen this receptor binds is unknown. It has no much larger one-base neighbor in the sample; base qualities were not kept.

The full study reports these points: No data were available on ART adherence, viral resistance or therapy changes, limiting inferences about post-ART repertoire changes. The samples span the years 2004 to 2017, and the ART regimens used at that time may not be as effective as current regimens. Expanded TRB clones identified before ART initiation dominated the repertoire across all time points, though the dominance fluctuated and decreased in many PLHIV after ART. Starting ART was linked to a significant rise in TRB diversity, yet even after long-term ART the diversity remained significantly lower than in transplant donor controls. Limited PBMC availability meant only the TCR beta chain was sequenced, without alpha chain pairing. HIV repertoires had narrower CDR3 length ranges than controls, and the network structure suggested an antigen-experienced repertoire that shifted only slightly toward naive after ART. Because pre-ART samples had limited cell numbers, unsorted PBMC were profiled rather than sorted CD4+ and CD8+ T cells.

The starting material was unsorted PBMCs, obtained 1 year after starting antiretroviral therapy. The V and J genes are TRBV9 and TRBJ2-1, with the D gene not confidently named. The TCR was taken from a man between 18 and 35 years old with HIV. The CDR3 amino acid sequence is: CASSVVGIAYNEQFF. In nucleotide form, the sequence is TGTGCCAGCAGCGTAGTCGGTATCGCCTACAATGAGCAGTTCTTC.